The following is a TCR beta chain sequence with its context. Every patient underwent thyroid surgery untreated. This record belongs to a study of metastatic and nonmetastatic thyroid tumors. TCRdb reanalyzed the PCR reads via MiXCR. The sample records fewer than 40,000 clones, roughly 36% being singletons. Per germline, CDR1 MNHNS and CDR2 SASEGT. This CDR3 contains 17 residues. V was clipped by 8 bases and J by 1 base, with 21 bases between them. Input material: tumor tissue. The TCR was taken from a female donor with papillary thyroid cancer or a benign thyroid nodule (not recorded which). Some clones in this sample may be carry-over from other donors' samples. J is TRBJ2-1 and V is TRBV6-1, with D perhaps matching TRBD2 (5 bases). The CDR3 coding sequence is TGTGCCAGCGGGGTCCAATACTCCAGCGGATCCTACAATGAGCAGTTCTTC. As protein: CASGVQYSSGSYNEQFF.